This T cell receptor (beta chain) appears in the sequencing data of a study of blood T cell repertoires in COVID-19. Losses at the gene ends were 8 bases for V and 2 bases for J; bases not matched to a gene: 8. In germline, CDR1 is WSHSY, CDR2 SAAADI. This CDR3 spans 16 amino acids. Sequenced by immunoSEQ multiplex PCR; TCRdb stores in-frame clones only, minus some. This table has 35,000 to 45,000 clones, roughly three quarters appearing once. This sequence was found in an older man with active or convalescent COVID-19. Source material: peripheral blood. V and J are TRBV10-2 and TRBJ2-3; 12 nucleotides align to TRBD2. The CDR3 region has the DNA TGCGCCAGCCGACTAGCGGGGGCCTTTCTCACAGATACGCAGTATTTT. Protein: CASRLAGAFLTDTQYF.